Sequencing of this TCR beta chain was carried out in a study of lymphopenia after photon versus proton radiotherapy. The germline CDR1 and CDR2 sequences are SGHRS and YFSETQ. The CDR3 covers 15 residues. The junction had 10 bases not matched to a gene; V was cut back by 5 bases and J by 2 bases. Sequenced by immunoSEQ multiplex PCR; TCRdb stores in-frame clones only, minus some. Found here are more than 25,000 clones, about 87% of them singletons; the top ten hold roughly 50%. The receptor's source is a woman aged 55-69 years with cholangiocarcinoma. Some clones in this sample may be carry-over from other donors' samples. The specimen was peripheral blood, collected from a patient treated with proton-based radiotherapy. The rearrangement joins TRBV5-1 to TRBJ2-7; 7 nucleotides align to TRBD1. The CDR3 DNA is TGCGCCAGCAGTGATCCGGGACAGCCGCCCTACGAGCAGTACTTC. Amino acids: CASSDPGQPPYEQYF.